This is a list of T cell receptor beta chains from one sample in a study of blood T cell repertoires in COVID-19. This table comes from immunoSEQ multiplex PCR, and its TCRdb copy is limited to in-frame clones, with some not included. The table records some 75,000 clones, approximately 80% of them present only once. What was sequenced was peripheral blood. These receptors came from a man in his fifties with COVID-19, enrolled during active disease. Each CDR3 is given with its conserved first and last residue. A D gene is named only where the DNA matches it firmly. A clone size is listed for some rows: how often the clone was seen (once, few, many), or a class if it is expanded.

V gene: TRBV27
clone size: few
J gene: TRBJ2-6
CDR3 length: 16
D gene: .
CDR3 DNA: TGTGCCAGCAGTTTGCTTGGGAGCTCTGGGGCCAACGTCCTGACTTTC
CDR3 protein: CASSLLGSSGANVLTF

V gene: TRBV14
clone size: .
J gene: TRBJ2-7
CDR3 length: 12
D gene: TRBD1
CDR3 DNA: TGTGCCAGCGGACAGGGGGGTCCGAGGCAGTACTTC
CDR3 protein: CASGQGGPRQYF

V gene: TRBV28
clone size: .
J gene: TRBJ2-5
CDR3 length: 13
D gene: .
CDR3 DNA: TGTGCCAGCAGTTTATACAGAGAGGGGACCCAGTACTTC
CDR3 protein: CASSLYREGTQYF

V gene: TRBV5-6
clone size: .
J gene: TRBJ1-1
CDR3 length: 14
D gene: .
CDR3 DNA: TGTGCCAGCAGCTTGGGGCAGGTGAACACTGAAGCTTTCTTT
CDR3 protein: CASSLGQVNTEAFF

V gene: TRBV2
clone size: few
J gene: TRBJ2-7
CDR3 length: 14
D gene: TRBD2
CDR3 DNA: TGTGCCAGCAGCCTAGCGGGCGCCTTAGCAGAGCAGTACTTC
CDR3 protein: CASSLAGALAEQYF

V gene: TRBV28
clone size: .
J gene: TRBJ2-1
CDR3 length: 17
D gene: TRBD2
CDR3 DNA: TGTGCCAGCAGTCCGCCGGGGGGGAGCAGCTCCTACAATGAGCAGTTCTTC
CDR3 protein: CASSPPGGSSSYNEQFF

V gene: TRBV4-1
clone size: .
J gene: TRBJ2-1
CDR3 length: 16
D gene: TRBD2
CDR3 DNA: TGCGCCAGCAGGGACCTGACTAGCGGGAGAGGCAATGAGCAGTTCTTC
CDR3 protein: CASRDLTSGRGNEQFF

V gene: TRBV9
clone size: .
J gene: TRBJ2-1
CDR3 length: 15
D gene: .
CDR3 DNA: TGTGCCAGCAGCGTAGTAGGCGGGCGCTACAATGAGCAGTTCTTC
CDR3 protein: CASSVVGGRYNEQFF

V gene: TRBV7-5
clone size: .
J gene: TRBJ2-7
CDR3 length: 14
D gene: .
CDR3 DNA: TGTGCCAGAAACCAGGCTAGCGAGCCTTACGAGCAGTACTTC
CDR3 protein: CARNQASEPYEQYF

V gene: TRBV6-4
clone size: once
J gene: TRBJ2-1
CDR3 length: 16
D gene: TRBD2
CDR3 DNA: TGTGCCAGCAGTAGAGATAGCGGGAACGGATACAATGAGCAGTTCTTC
CDR3 protein: CASSRDSGNGYNEQFF

V gene: TRBV29-1
clone size: few
J gene: TRBJ2-3
CDR3 length: 13
D gene: .
CDR3 DNA: TGCAGCGCAGAACGCGGTGAAGCAGATACGCAGTATTTT
CDR3 protein: CSAERGEADTQYF

V gene: TRBV6-6
clone size: few
J gene: TRBJ2-1
CDR3 length: 16
D gene: TRBD1
CDR3 DNA: TGTGCCAGCAGTACGCAGGGGACAGGGGGCTCCAATGAGCAGTTCTTC
CDR3 protein: CASSTQGTGGSNEQFF